This TCR beta chain was identified in a study of response to subunit inactivated influenza vaccine. Each CDR3 protein is one row after TCRdb ran MiXCR on the RT-PCR reads. In the table there are 650,000 to 800,000 distinct CDR3 sequences, approximately 15% of which are singletons. Trimming cost V 5 bases and J 0 bases, with 6 bases left between them. This CDR3 has 13 amino acids. The V gene's germline CDR1 is ENHRY and CDR2 SYGVKD. The source is a man aged 50 to 59 who received an inactivated influenza vaccine. Sample: PBMCs from blood, taken around 14 days before vaccination. The chain links TRBV10-3 to TRBJ2-3; D remains unclear. Here the CDR3 DNA reads TGTGCCATCAGTCGAGCTAGCACAGATACGCAGTATTTT. It encodes CAISRASTDTQYF.